This TCR beta chain was recorded in a study of cytomegalovirus exposure and HLA in healthy donors. General study results and limits: The analysis excluded some indistinguishable V segments, including TRBV6-2 and TRBV6-3. The authors confirmed in vitro that a few CMV-associated chains were specific for CMV antigens. Per a prior analysis, the majority of TCR beta V segments were productive roughly 87% or roughly 30% of the time. Altogether, 150 to 200 TCR beta chains were recorded as cytomegalovirus-associated.

Germline V gene lookup returns CDR1 MDHEN and CDR2 SYDVKM. This CDR3 contains 15 residues. J was trimmed by 2 bases and V by 8 bases; bases with no gene match: 8. On this clone itself: Its antigen remains unidentified.

60 Vbeta and 13 Jbeta primers were used in PCR. TCRdb's copy holds only in-frame clones and misses some; the assay was immunoSEQ multiplex PCR. The table lists around 150,000 clones, around 90% of them singletons. Sequenced sample: PBMCs. The gene calls are TRBV28 and TRBJ2-5; TRBD2 matches 10 bases. This TCR was sampled from a woman in her 40s in good health and CMV-seronegative. The CDR3 nucleotides read TGTGCCAGCTACCGAGCGGGAGGGCCACAAGAGACCCAGTACTTC. It encodes CASYRAGGPQETQYF. The full variable domain, in which reference TRBV28 and TRBJ2-5 provide the parts outside the CDR3, is DVKVTQSSRYLVKRTGEKVFLECVQDMDHENMFWYRQDPGLGLRLIYFSYDVKMKEKGDIPEGYSVSREKKERFSLILESASTNQTSMYLCASYRAGGPQETQYFGPGTRLLVL.